The following is a T cell receptor beta chain sequence with its context. Its specificity is not known. The data derive from a study of OX40 agonist ivuxolimab in advanced cancers. Study overall: Prior anti-PD-1, anti-PD-L1 or anti-CTLA-4 therapy was allowed; less than 45% had some.

The assay was immunoSEQ multiplex PCR, and TCRdb's table has in-frame clones only and misses some. The data hold 20,000 to 25,000 clones, with 84% observed a single time. Study observations and caveats: Circulating CD4+ and CD8+ T cells showed clonal expansion by week 6 at 0.1 to 3.0 mg/kg. The average count of expanded clones was higher among CD8+ T cells than among CD4+.

Sequencing used CD4+ or CD8+ T cells sorted from blood, obtained in a trial of the OX40 agonist ivuxolimab. This TCR came from an adult with an advanced solid tumor such as melanoma, head and neck, liver or kidney cancer.

DNA for the CDR3: TGTGCCAGTATCCCGGACAGGGATGATGGCTACACCTTC. Protein product: CASIPDRDDGYTF. The V call is TRBV19, the J call TRBJ1-2; 8 positions match TRBD1. The V gene's germline CDR1 is LNHDA and CDR2 SQIVND (reference sequence). J gave up 6 bases and V 7 bases, and 7 bases lay outside the gene matches. This CDR3 region has 13 residues.